This paragraph reports one TCR beta chain. Its antigen is not identified. With 3 bases removed from V and 0 bases from J, the gap between germline ends came to 10 bases. Per germline, CDR1 SGDLS and CDR2 YYNGEE. The CDR3 totals 14 residues. This record comes from a study of cytomegalovirus exposure and HLA in healthy donors. Generated by immunoSEQ multiplex PCR, the TCRdb table keeps only in-frame clones and is missing some. The sample records about 98,000 clones, over 75% being singletons. Study-wide results and caveats: Specific recognition of CMV antigens was confirmed in vitro for a few chains (all CMV-associated). The study found most TCR sequences rare, yet found some public TCRs in many donors.

The rearrangement uses TRBV9 and TRBJ2-7, with TRBD2 as a possible D gene (6 bases). The source of this sequence is a man between 18 and 29 years old in good health and CMV-seropositive. What was sequenced was PBMCs. The CDR3 DNA reads as TGTGCCAGCAGCGGTGGGGGGTCCTCCTACGAGCAGTACTTC. Amino acids: CASSGGGSSYEQYF.